This T cell receptor (beta chain) was retrieved from a study of blood T cell repertoires in COVID-19. Study information: The United States, Italy and Spain provided the acute and convalescent COVID-19 samples.

The participants were between roughly 18 and 100 years old and came from fewer than 25 US areas. Exposed participants encountered a COVID-19 case during the 2 weeks preceding study entry. Per the original data handling: Estimated nucleated cell counts came from reference gene primer amplification. Only in-frame clones appear in the TCRdb table, and some are missing; sequencing was by immunoSEQ multiplex PCR. V and J calls and clone size are given by that table; D and trimming were obtained from the DNA. The sample lists 430,000 or so clones; about 88% were seen once. The source is a woman younger than 30 who had been exposed to COVID-19. Sequenced material: PBMCs or T cells enriched from blood (not recorded which).

The CDR3 here is CASSPRGAGALNEQFF. The CDR3 DNA reads as TGTGCCAGCAGCCCGAGGGGTGCGGGAGCCCTAAATGAGCAGTTCTTC. The chain carries TRBV11-2 and TRBJ2-1, with TRBD2 matching over 7 bases. The CDR3 has 16 amino acids. With V trimmed by 5 bases and J by 7 bases, 14 bases remained unmatched. From germline, CDR1 is SGHAT and CDR2 FQNNGV.